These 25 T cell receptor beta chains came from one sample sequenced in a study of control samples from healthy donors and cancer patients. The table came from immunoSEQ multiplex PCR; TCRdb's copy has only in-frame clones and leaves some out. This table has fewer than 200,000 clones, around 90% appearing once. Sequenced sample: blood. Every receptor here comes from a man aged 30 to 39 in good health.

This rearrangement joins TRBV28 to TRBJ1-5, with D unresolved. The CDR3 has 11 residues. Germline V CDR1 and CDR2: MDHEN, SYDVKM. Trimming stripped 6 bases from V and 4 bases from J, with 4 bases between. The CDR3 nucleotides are TGTGCCAGCAGCGGAAATCAGCCCCAGCATTTT. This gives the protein CASSGNQPQHF.

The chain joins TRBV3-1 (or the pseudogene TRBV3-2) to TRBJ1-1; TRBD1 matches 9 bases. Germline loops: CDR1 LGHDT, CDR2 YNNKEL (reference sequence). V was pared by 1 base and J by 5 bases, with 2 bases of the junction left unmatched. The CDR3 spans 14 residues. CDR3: CASSQGQGVTEAFF. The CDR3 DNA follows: TGTGCCAGCAGCCAAGGACAGGGGGTAACTGAAGCTTTCTTT.

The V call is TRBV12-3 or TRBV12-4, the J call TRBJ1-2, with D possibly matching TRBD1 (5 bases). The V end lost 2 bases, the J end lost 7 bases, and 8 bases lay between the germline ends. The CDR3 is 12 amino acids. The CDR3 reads CASSLLQGGYTF. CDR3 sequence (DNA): TGTGCCAGCAGTTTATTGCAGGGTGGCTACACCTTC.

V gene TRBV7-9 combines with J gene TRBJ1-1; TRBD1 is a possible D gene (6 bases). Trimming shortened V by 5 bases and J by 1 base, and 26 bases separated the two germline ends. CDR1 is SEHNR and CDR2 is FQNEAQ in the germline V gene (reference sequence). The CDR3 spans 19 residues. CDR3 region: CASSRFTGFSLSGNTEAFF. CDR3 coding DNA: TGTGCCAGCAGCCGGTTCACAGGGTTCTCGCTCTCTGGGAACACTGAAGCTTTCTTT.

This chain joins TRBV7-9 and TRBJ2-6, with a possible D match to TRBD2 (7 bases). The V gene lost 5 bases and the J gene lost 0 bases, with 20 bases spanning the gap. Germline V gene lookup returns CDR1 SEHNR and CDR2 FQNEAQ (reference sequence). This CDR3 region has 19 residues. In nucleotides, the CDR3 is TGTGCCAGCAGCCCCCTCCTGGGGGGGGCAAACTCTGGGGCCAACGTCCTGACTTTC. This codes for CASSPLLGGANSGANVLTF.

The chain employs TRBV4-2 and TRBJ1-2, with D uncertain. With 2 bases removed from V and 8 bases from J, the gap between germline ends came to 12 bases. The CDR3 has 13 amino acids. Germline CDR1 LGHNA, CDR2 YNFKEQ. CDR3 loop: CASSQPMTGGYTF. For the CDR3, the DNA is TGTGCCAGCAGCCAACCTATGACGGGGGGCTACACCTTC.

The CDR3 protein is CASAGAGEVTQYF. The CDR3 DNA sequence: TGTGCCAGCGCGGGCGCGGGCGAGGTGACCCAGTACTTC. The chain recombines TRBV5-4 with TRBJ2-5; D might be TRBD2 (5 bases). This CDR3 region has 13 residues. The germline gives CDR1 SGHNT, CDR2 YYREEE (reference sequence). Trimming left V 7 bases short and J 7 bases short, with 17 bases between. Complete variable domain (other parts from reference TRBV5-4 and TRBJ2-5): ETGVTQSPTHLIKTRGQQVTLRCSSQSGHNTVSWYQQALGQGPQFIFQYYREEENGRGNFPPRFSGLQFPNYSSELNVNALELDDSALYLCASAGAGEVTQYFGPGTRLLVL.

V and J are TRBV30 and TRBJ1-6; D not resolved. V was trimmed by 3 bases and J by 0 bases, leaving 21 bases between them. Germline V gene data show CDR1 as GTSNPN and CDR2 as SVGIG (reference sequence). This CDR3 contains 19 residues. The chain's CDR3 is CAWRPRGGGLSSYNSPLHF. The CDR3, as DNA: TGTGCCTGGAGGCCACGTGGAGGTGGCCTGAGCTCCTATAATTCACCCCTCCACTTT.

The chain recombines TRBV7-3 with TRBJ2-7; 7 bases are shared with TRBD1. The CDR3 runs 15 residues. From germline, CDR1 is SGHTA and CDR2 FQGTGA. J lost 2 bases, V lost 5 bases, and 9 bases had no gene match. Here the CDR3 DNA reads TGTGCCAGCAGCCCTAACAGGGACAGCCCCTACGAGCAGTACTTC. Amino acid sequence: CASSPNRDSPYEQYF.

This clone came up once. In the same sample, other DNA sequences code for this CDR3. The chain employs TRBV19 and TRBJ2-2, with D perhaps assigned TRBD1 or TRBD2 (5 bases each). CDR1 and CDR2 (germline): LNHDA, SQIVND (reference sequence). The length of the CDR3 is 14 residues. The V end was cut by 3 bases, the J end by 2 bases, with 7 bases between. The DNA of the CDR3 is TGTGCCAGTAGTATTGGGGGAAACACCGGGGAGCTGTTTTTT. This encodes CASSIGGNTGELFF.

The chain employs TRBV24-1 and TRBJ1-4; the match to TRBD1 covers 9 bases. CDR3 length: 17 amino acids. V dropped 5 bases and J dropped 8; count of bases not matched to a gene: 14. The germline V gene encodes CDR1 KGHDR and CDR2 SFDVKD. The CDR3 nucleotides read TGTGCCACCAGTGGACCGGGACAGGGCATTTTGGGGGAAAAACTGTTTTTT. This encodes CATSGPGQGILGEKLFF.

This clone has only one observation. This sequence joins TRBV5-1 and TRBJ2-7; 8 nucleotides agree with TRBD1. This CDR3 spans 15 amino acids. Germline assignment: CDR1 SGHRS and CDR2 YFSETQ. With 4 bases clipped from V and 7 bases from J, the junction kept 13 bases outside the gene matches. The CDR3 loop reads CASSPRQGRGWEQYF. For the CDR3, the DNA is TGCGCCAGCAGCCCCCGACAGGGGCGAGGGTGGGAGCAGTACTTC.

The CDR3 DNA follows: TGTGCCAGCAGCTTGGCCAAGGGGGCGACCTACGAGCAGTACTTC. Amino acid sequence: CASSLAKGATYEQYF. The genes are TRBV5-8 and TRBJ2-7; TRBD1 aligns across 7 bases. V dropped 0 bases and J dropped 2; count of bases not matched to a gene: 5. CDR1 SGHTS and CDR2 YDEGEE come from the germline V gene. The CDR3 is 15 residues long. Full variable domain (missing parts from reference TRBV5-8 and TRBJ2-7): EAGVTQSPTHLIKTRGQQATLRCSPISGHTSVYWYQQALGLGLQFLLWYDEGEERNRGNFPPRFSGRQFPNYSSELNVNALELEDSALYLCASSLAKGATYEQYFGPGTRLTVT.

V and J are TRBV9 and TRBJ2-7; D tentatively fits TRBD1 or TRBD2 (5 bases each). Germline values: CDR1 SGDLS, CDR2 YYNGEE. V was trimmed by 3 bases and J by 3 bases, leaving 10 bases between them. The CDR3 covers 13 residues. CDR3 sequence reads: CASSADSGYEQYF. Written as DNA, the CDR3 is TGTGCCAGCAGCGCCGACAGCGGCTACGAGCAGTACTTC.

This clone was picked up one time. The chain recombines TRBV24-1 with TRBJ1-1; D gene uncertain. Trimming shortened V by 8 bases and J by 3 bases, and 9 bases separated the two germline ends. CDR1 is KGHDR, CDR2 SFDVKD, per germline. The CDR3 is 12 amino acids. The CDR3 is CATTHGDTEAFF. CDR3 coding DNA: TGTGCCACCACTCACGGGGACACTGAAGCTTTCTTT.

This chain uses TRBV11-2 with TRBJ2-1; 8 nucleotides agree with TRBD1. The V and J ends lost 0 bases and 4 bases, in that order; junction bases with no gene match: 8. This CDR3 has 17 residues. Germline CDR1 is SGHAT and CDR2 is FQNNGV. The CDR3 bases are TGTGCCAGCAGCTTAGACCCCGGACAGGGAACATACAATGAGCAGTTCTTC. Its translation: CASSLDPGQGTYNEQFF.

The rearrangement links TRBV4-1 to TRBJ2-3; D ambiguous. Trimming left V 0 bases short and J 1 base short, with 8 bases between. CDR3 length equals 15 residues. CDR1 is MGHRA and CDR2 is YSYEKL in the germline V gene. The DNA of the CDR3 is TGCGCCAGCAGCCAAGATGGTACAGGCACAGATACGCAGTATTTT. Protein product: CASSQDGTGTDTQYF.

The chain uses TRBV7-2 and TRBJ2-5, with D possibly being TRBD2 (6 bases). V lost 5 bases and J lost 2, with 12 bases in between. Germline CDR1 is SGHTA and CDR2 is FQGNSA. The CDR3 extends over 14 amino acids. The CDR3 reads CASSPTRLQETQYF. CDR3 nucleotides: TGTGCCAGCAGCCCGACTAGATTACAAGAGACCCAGTACTTC.

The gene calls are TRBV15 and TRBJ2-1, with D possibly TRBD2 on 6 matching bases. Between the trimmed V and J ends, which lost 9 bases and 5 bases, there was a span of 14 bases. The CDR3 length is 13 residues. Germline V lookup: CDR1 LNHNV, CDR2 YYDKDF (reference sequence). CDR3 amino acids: CATGGTSHNEQFF. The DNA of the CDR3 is TGTGCCACTGGAGGGACTTCCCACAATGAGCAGTTCTTC.

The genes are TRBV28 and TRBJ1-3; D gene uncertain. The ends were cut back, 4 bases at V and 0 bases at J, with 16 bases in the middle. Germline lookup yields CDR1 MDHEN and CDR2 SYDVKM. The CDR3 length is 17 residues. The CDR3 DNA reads TGTGCCAGCAGTTCTTATGTGGGCACCAGCTCTGGAAACACCATATATTTT. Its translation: CASSSYVGTSSGNTIYF.

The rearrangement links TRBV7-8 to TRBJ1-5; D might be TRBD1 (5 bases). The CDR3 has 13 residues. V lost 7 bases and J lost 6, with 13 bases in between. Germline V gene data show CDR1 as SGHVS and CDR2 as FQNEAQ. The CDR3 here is CASTPSGPQPQHF. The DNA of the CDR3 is TGTGCCAGCACCCCGTCGGGGCCTCAGCCCCAGCATTTT. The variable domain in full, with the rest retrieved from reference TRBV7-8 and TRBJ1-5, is GAGVSQSPRYKVAKRGQDVALRCDPISGHVSLFWYQQALGQGPEFLTYFQNEAQLDKSGLPSDRFFAERPEGSVSTLKIQRTQQEDSAVYLCASTPSGPQPQHFGDGTRLSIL.

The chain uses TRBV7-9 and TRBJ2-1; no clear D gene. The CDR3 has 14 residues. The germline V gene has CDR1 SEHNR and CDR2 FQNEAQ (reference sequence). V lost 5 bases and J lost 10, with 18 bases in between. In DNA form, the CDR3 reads TGTGCCAGCAGCCCGAAAGGCCACAATGGAGAGCAGTTCTTC. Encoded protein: CASSPKGHNGEQFF. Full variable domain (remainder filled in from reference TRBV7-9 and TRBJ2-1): DTGVSQNPRHKITKRGQNVTFRCDPISEHNRLYWYRQTLGQGPEFLTYFQNEAQLEKSRLLSDRFSAERPKGSFSTLEIQRTEQGDSAMYLCASSPKGHNGEQFFGPGTRLTVL.

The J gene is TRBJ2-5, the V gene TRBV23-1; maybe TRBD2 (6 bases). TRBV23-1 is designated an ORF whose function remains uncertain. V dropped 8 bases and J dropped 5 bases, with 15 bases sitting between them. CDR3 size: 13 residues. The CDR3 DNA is TGCGCCAGCGGACCGACCCGGGGGGAGACCCAGTACTTC. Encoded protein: CASGPTRGETQYF.

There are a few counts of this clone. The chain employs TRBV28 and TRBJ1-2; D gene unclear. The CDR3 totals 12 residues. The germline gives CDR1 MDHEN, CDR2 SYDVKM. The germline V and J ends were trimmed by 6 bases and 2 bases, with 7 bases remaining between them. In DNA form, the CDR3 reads TGTGCCAGCAGGACACTAAACTATGGCTACACCTTC. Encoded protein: CASRTLNYGYTF.

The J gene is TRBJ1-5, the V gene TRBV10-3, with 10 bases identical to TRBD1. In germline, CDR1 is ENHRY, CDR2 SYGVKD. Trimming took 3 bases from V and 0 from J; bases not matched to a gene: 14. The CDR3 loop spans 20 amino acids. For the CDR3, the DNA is TGTGCCATCAGTGAAACACTGGACAGGGGGTTAGGATATAGCAATCAGCCCCAGCATTTT. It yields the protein CAISETLDRGLGYSNQPQHF.